This T cell receptor (beta chain) was identified in a study of blood T cell repertoires in COVID-19 (dated by TCRdb to the early 2020s). Study-level background: Collaborator samples came from the United States, Italy and Spain and covered acute and convalescent phases of COVID-19. The prospective study material was composed of cDNA or gDNA derived from T cells, B-cell-depleted T cells, or PBMCs. Deeply sampled blood TCRbeta repertoires from subjects exposed to, actively infected with, or recovered from COVID-19 were included in the dataset. The repertoires were released in a freely available public database intended as a resource for research on the immune response to SARS-CoV-2. The samples were drawn from two sources: the first 160 participants of the ongoing ImmuneRACE study, and 1,254 subjects contributed by 6 global collaborators. Sample metadata almost always included a de-identified subject ID, COVID-19 status, age in years and sex. Where available, HLA class I and class II types were obtained from metadata supplied by the sample provider rather than from assay-based typing. Study-wide findings and limitations: Clinical and demographic metadata were provided uncurated, with the amount varying by source and participant.

TCRbeta CDR3 regions were amplified from genomic DNA by means of the immunoSEQ Assay, a bias-controlled multiplex PCR. Per the source publication's procedure: Nucleated cell counts per sample were estimated from amplification of reference gene primers within the assay. To quantify the absolute abundance of each unique TCRbeta CDR3 rearrangement, sequence reads were collapsed and filtered. For each sample, productive Simpson clonality was calculated as the square root of Simpson's diversity index over productive rearrangements. TCRdb took over this immuneACCESS table, retaining in-frame rearrangements with V and J assigned. Such tables are incomplete; in checked studies, under half of the missing clones stem from an unresolved V gene, and the remainder is unexplained. V, J and clone size derive from that table, while D and trimming were established from the DNA sequence. This sample has under 60,000 clones in its table, and roughly 89% of those were observed once. Of the sample, 25% to 30% falls within the top ten clones.

A note on this clone: It lacks a known antigen. Base qualities are missing; no much larger clone stands one base away.

Whole blood was collected in K2EDTA tubes by collaborating institutions according to the institutions' own protocols. For TCRbeta analysis, collaborator samples were shipped as frozen whole blood, as isolated PBMCs, or as DNA extracted from either sample type. Trimming accounts for 7 bases at V and 2 bases at J, while the number of junction bases matched to no gene is 12. Sequences SGDLS (CDR1) and YYNGEE (CDR2) are obtained from the germline V gene. The CDR3 sequence holds 16 residues, the cysteine and phenylalanine included. Left in the record is the CDR3 DNA by itself, 48 bases read in frame from the first base.

The sample was peripheral blood. The rearrangement combines TRBV9 with TRBJ2-3; TRBD2 agrees with 8 junctional bases. This receptor was obtained from a woman of 80 years or more with acute or convalescent COVID-19. This receptor has the CDR3 CASAPYLSGDTDTQYF. The nucleotide sequence reads TGTGCCAGCGCGCCTTACCTTAGCGGGGACACAGATACGCAGTATTTT. With the rest looked up from the reference TRBV9 and TRBJ2-3 genes rather than sequenced, the full variable domain is DSGVTQTPKHLITATGQRVTLRCSPRSGDLSVYWYQQSLDQGLQFLIQYYNGEERAKGNILERFSAQQFPDLHSELNLSSLELGDSALYFCASAPYLSGDTDTQYFGPGTRLTVL.